What follows are 21 T cell receptor beta chains derived from one specimen sequenced in a study of T-cell reconstitution after alpha-beta-depleted transplantation in children. The library targeted TCRbeta and was prepared with unique molecular identifiers. TCRdb used MiXCR to reprocess the PCR reads, holding one entry per CDR3 protein. The sample includes fewer than 350,000 distinct CDR3 sequences, under 14% of them seen just once. This material consisted of peripheral blood, taken 180 days after TCRalphabeta/CD19-depleted stem cell transplant. The receptors derive from a male patient under 10 years old who had a stem cell transplant for chronic granulomatous disease, so the T cells may come from the graft donor.

The DNA of the CDR3 is TGTGCCAGCAGTGGTCCCAAAGAGACCCAGTACTTC. It encodes CASSGPKETQYF. The chain employs TRBV5-4 and TRBJ2-5; D gene ambiguous. The CDR3 consists of 12 residues. V lost 5 bases to trimming and J lost 3 bases, with 8 bases between them. Per germline, CDR1 SGHNT and CDR2 YYREEE (reference sequence).

There are many counts of this clonotype. The chain joins TRBV7-2 to TRBJ2-3; no firm D call. CDR1 is SGHTA, CDR2 FQGNSA, per germline. This CDR3 is built from 12 residues. V was pared by 5 bases and J by 7 bases, with 10 bases between. The CDR3, as DNA: TGTGCCAGCAGCCGTATCTCCCATACGCAGTATTTT. Its protein product is CASSRISHTQYF. Filled out from reference TRBV7-2 and TRBJ2-3, the complete variable domain reads GAGVSQSPSNKVTEKGKDVELRCDPISGHTALYWYRQSLGQGLEFLIYFQGNSAPDKSGLPSDRFSAERTGGSVSTLTIQRTQQEDSAVYLCASSRISHTQYFGPGTRLTVL.

This rearrangement joins TRBV19 to TRBJ1-5; 10 bases are a match to TRBD1. CDR1 is LNHDA and CDR2 is SQIVND in the germline V gene (reference sequence). V was clipped by 6 bases and J by 3 bases; unmatched bases: 11. The CDR3 sequence is 17 residues long. In DNA, the CDR3 is TGTGCCAGTAGACAGACACCGGGACAGGGGTCCAATCAGCCCCAGCATTTT. This gives the protein CASRQTPGQGSNQPQHF.

Comment on this clonotype: A read error may explain this, as a much larger clone is one base away. V gene TRBV7-2 combines with J gene TRBJ1-1, with a possible D match to TRBD1 (5 bases). Germline lookup yields CDR1 SGHTA and CDR2 FQGNSA. The length of the CDR3 is 11 residues. Trimming removed 4 bases from V and 11 bases from J, with 11 bases in between. CDR3 sequence: CASSSVRVAFF. The CDR3 coding sequence is TGTGCCAGCAGCTCAGTCAGGGTTGCTTTCTTT.

This clonotype has a count of ten or more. The chain carries TRBV2 and TRBJ1-2, with no clear D. CDR1 and CDR2 (germline): SNHLY, FYNNEI. The CDR3 runs 11 residues. Trimming took off 6 bases at V and 2 bases at J, with 4 bases between the two ends. CDR3 sequence: CASSRNYGYTF. DNA of the CDR3: TGTGCCAGCAGCAGGAACTATGGCTACACCTTC.

This clonotype has at least ten counts. The chain couples TRBV7-8 to TRBJ2-5; the match to TRBD2 covers 12 bases. The germline V gene has CDR1 SGHVS and CDR2 FQNEAQ. With V trimmed by 2 bases and J by 4 bases, 11 bases remained unmatched. The CDR3 loop spans 18 amino acids. This CDR3 reads CASSLRASGGAVSETQYF. The CDR3 DNA reads as TGTGCCAGCAGCTTAAGGGCTAGCGGGGGGGCCGTGTCAGAGACCCAGTACTTC.

This clonotype was counted a few times. The chain joins TRBV18 to TRBJ2-6; 11 bases are shared with TRBD1. Germline V gene data show CDR1 as KGHSH and CDR2 as LQKENI. CDR3 length: 19 residues. The V and J ends lost 5 bases and 3 bases, in that order; junction bases with no gene match: 12. The CDR3 DNA sequence: TGTGCCAGCTCAAGGACCTCCGGGACAGGGGGATATGGGGCCAACGTCCTGACTTTC. This gives the protein CASSRTSGTGGYGANVLTF.

This clonotype was seen at least ten times. The V and J genes are TRBV7-8 and TRBJ2-7; no reliable D call. Trimming pared 2 bases from V and 1 base from J, leaving 12 bases between. Germline assignment: CDR1 SGHVS and CDR2 FQNEAQ. The CDR3 sequence is 15 residues long. CDR3 DNA: TGTGCCAGCAGCTTACCGGCAACTTATTCCTACGAGCAGTACTTC. Protein: CASSLPATYSYEQYF.

This clonotype was detected ten times or more. The chain carries TRBV29-1 and TRBJ2-3; D unresolved. Germline values: CDR1 SQVTM, CDR2 ANQGSEA. Trimming shortened V by 3 bases and J by 2 bases, and 9 bases separated the two germline ends. The CDR3 has 13 residues. The CDR3 DNA reads TGCAGCGTTGACTGGCAGGTCACAGATACGCAGTATTTT. This sequence encodes CSVDWQVTDTQYF.

The table lists this clonotype with many counts. The chain employs TRBV4-2 and TRBJ1-5; D is undetermined. V was pared by 3 bases and J by 0 bases, with 3 bases between. The CDR3 is made up of 13 amino acids. Germline V lookup: CDR1 LGHNA, CDR2 YNFKEQ. CDR3 nucleotide sequence: TGTGCCAGCAGCCACTATAGCAATCAGCCCCAGCATTTT. It is translated as CASSHYSNQPQHF.

Many counts were recorded for this clonotype. At one end, the junction sequence differs from germline, possibly due to a read error. The V gene is TRBV9, the J gene TRBJ2-1; 7 bases align to TRBD1. CDR3 length: 10 residues. CDR1 is SGDLS and CDR2 is YYNGEE in the germline V gene. The CDR3 region has the DNA TGTGCCAGCATGGGGACAGCCCTAATCTTC. This codes for CASMGTALIF.

On this clonotype itself: With a much larger clone just one base away, this may be a read error. This sequence joins TRBV4-3 and TRBJ2-2; no clear D gene. The CDR3 totals 17 residues. Germline values: CDR1 LGHNA, CDR2 YSLEER. Written as DNA, the CDR3 is TGCTCCAGCAGCCAAGATTTGGCGCCACCAAACACCGGGGAGCTGTTTTTT. This encodes CSSSQDLAPPNTGELFF.

Many counts were recorded for this clonotype. The chain recombines TRBV20-1 with TRBJ1-1; tentative D call: TRBD1 (6 bases). Germline V gene sequence: CDR1 DFQATT, CDR2 SNEGSKA (reference sequence). The CDR3 length is 13 residues. V dropped 5 bases and J dropped 1 base, with 11 bases sitting between them. The CDR3 sequence is CSAGTNKNTEAFF. As DNA, the CDR3 is TGCAGTGCTGGGACAAATAAGAACACTGAAGCTTTCTTT.

In this sample, this clonotype turned up many times. The gene calls are TRBV4-2 and TRBJ2-1; 7 bases are shared with TRBD2. Germline-derived CDR1 and CDR2 are LGHNA and YNFKEQ. The CDR3 loop spans 16 amino acids. V lost 0 bases, J lost 5 bases, and 7 bases stayed unmatched. The CDR3 nucleotides read TGTGCCAGCAGCCAAGACTTGAGCGGGGTAAACAATGAGCAGTTCTTC. Translated: CASSQDLSGVNNEQFF.

This chain links TRBV18 with TRBJ1-1; no firm D call. Germline assignment: CDR1 KGHSH and CDR2 LQKENI. CDR3 length: 15 residues. The V end lost 6 bases, the J end lost 7 bases, and 21 bases lay between the germline ends. In DNA form, the CDR3 reads TGTGCCAGCTCGCCGCTCCCCCCCGGAGCCAATGAAGCTTTCTTT. Translating gives CASSPLPPGANEAFF. Together with reference TRBV18 and TRBJ1-1, the CDR3 gives the full variable domain: NAGVMQNPRHLVRRRGQEARLRCSPMKGHSHVYWYRQLPEEGLKFMVYLQKENIIDESGMPKERFSAEFPKEGPSILRIQQVVRGDSAAYFCASSPLPPGANEAFFGQGTRLTVV.

In this sample, this clonotype turned up many times. V and J are TRBV12-3 or TRBV12-4 and TRBJ2-3, with a weak D call TRBD1 (6 bases). This CDR3 contains 13 residues. The V end lost 7 bases, the J end lost 4 bases, and 12 bases lay between the germline ends. The CDR3 sequence: CASTSGQPDTQYF. Here the CDR3 DNA reads TGTGCCAGCACCTCCGGACAGCCAGATACGCAGTATTTT.

The sample holds many counts of this clonotype. The chain joins TRBV12-3 or TRBV12-4 to TRBJ1-3; no definite D call. V lost 3 bases to trimming and J lost 4 bases, with 19 bases between them. This CDR3 is 17 amino acids long. The CDR3 is CASSLGLEGLRGNTIYF. The DNA of the CDR3 is TGTGCCAGCAGTTTGGGGTTGGAGGGATTGAGAGGAAACACCATATATTTT.

Ten or more counts support this clonotype. This chain joins TRBV7-6 and TRBJ2-6; D call uncertain. CDR3 size: 18 residues. Trimming removed 0 bases at V and 0 bases at J, with 12 bases between. Germline assignment: CDR1 SGHVS and CDR2 FNYEAQ. This chain's CDR3 is CASSLAPLQVSGANVLTF. DNA of the CDR3: TGTGCCAGCAGCTTAGCGCCCCTTCAGGTCTCTGGGGCCAACGTCCTGACTTTC.

This clonotype was recorded many times. The chain employs TRBV28 and TRBJ2-1; D may be TRBD1 (5 bases). V lost 3 bases to trimming and J lost 7 bases, with 10 bases between them. The germline gives CDR1 MDHEN, CDR2 SYDVKM. This CDR3 is built from 13 residues. CDR3 region: CASSFARDNEQFF. The CDR3 DNA reads as TGTGCCAGCAGTTTTGCCAGGGATAATGAGCAGTTCTTC.

This clonotype appeared many times. This chain links TRBV20-1 with TRBJ2-1, with D unresolved. There are 14 residues in the CDR3. CDR1 and CDR2 (germline): DFQATT, SNEGSKA (reference sequence). The CDR3 loop is CSPKTVRSYNEQFF. The CDR3 DNA sequence: TGCAGCCCCAAAACGGTCAGATCCTACAATGAGCAGTTCTTC.

This clonotype was seen a few times. The chain recombines TRBV5-4 with TRBJ2-3; no clear D. This CDR3 region has 14 residues. The germline V gene encodes CDR1 SGHNT and CDR2 YYREEE (reference sequence). The V end lost 2 bases, the J end lost 2 bases, and 9 bases lay between the germline ends. The CDR3 sequence: CASSFLGPTDTQYF. The CDR3 nucleotides are TGTGCCAGCAGCTTCCTCGGTCCCACAGATACGCAGTATTTT.